The clone carrying this T cell receptor (beta chain) has a handful of counts. The antigen remains undetermined. This CDR3 spans 15 amino acids. V was shortened by 6 bases and J by 3 bases, with 17 bases between the two germline ends. Per germline, CDR1 MNHEY and CDR2 SVGEGT. These data come from a study of CD8 T cells in ankylosing spondylitis. Library preparation for TCR beta used quantitative 5'-RACE with molecular barcodes. TCRdb reprocessed the 5' RACE reads via MiXCR and lists one record per CDR3 protein. The sample lists under 300,000 distinct CDR3 sequences, about 11% occurring once. Study-level results: For ankylosing spondylitis blood, a TCR beta motif of several highly homologous variants appeared characteristic.

The sequence derives from a male donor with ankylosing spondylitis or in good health (not recorded which). The rearrangement links TRBV6-2 or TRBV6-3 to TRBJ1-1, with D perhaps TRBD1 (5 bases). The sample taken for sequencing was blood, either unsorted or a sorted T cell fraction (not recorded which). The CDR3 here is CASRGRRGEDTEAFF. Here the CDR3 DNA reads TGTGCCAGCAGAGGCCGACGGGGGGAGGACACTGAAGCTTTCTTT.